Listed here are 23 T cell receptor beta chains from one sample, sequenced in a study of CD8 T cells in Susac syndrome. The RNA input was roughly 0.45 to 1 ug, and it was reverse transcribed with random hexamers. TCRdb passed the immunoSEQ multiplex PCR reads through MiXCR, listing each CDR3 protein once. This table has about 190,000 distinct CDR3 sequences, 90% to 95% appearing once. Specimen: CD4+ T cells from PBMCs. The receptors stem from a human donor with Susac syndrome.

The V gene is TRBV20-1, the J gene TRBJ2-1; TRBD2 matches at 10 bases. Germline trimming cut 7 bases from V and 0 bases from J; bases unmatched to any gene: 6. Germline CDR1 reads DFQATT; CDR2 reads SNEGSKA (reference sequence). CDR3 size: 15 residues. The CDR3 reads CSVRTSGFSYNEQFF. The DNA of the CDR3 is TGCAGTGTCCGGACTAGCGGATTCTCCTACAATGAGCAGTTCTTC.

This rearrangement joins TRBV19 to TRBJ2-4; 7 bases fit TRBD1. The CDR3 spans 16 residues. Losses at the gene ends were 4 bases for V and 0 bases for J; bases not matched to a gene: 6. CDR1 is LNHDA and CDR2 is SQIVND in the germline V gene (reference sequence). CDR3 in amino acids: CASSRGQKLAKNIQYF. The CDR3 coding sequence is TGTGCCAGTAGTAGGGGACAGAAATTAGCCAAAAACATTCAGTACTTC.

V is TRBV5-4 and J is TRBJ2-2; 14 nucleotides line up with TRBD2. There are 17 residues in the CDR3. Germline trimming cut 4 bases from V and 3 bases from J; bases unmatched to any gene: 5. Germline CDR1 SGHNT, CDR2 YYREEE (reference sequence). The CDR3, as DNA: TGTGCCAGCAGCCACAGACTAGCGGGAGGGTACACCGGGGAGCTGTTTTTT. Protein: CASSHRLAGGYTGELFF.

DNA of the CDR3: TGTGCCAGCAGTCTACAAGGACAGGGCGGATTCGGGGAGACCCAGTACTTC. It specifies CASSLQGQGGFGETQYF. This chain connects TRBV6-5 to TRBJ2-5; 8 bases fit TRBD1. The J segment lost 5 bases and the V segment lost 5 bases, leaving 16 bases of the junction unmatched. Germline-derived CDR1 and CDR2 are MNHEY and SVGAGI. This CDR3 comprises 17 residues.

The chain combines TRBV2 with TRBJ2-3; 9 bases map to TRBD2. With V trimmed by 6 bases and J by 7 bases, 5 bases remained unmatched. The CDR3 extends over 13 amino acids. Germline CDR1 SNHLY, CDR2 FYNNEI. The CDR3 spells CASRAGGPNTQYF. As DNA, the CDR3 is TGTGCCAGCAGGGCGGGGGGGCCGAATACGCAGTATTTT.

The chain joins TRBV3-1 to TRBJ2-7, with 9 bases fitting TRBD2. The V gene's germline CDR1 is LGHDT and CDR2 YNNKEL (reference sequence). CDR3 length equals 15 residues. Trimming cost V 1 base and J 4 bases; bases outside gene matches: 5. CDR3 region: CASSQVASGIYEQYF. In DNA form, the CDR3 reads TGTGCCAGCAGCCAAGTGGCTAGCGGGATATACGAGCAGTACTTC.

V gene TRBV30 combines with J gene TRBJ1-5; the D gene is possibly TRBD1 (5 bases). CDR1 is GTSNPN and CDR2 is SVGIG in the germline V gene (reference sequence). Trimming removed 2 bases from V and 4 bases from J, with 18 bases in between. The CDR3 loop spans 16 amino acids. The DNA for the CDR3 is TGTGCCTGGAGTCAACCCCGGACAAGACCTAATCAGCCCCAGCATTTT. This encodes CAWSQPRTRPNQPQHF.

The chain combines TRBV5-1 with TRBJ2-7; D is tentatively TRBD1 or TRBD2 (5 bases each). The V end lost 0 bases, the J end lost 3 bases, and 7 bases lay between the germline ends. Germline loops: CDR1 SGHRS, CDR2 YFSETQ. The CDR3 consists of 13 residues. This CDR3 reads CASSLGDGYEQYF. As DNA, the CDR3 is TGCGCCAGCAGCTTGGGGGACGGCTACGAGCAGTACTTC.

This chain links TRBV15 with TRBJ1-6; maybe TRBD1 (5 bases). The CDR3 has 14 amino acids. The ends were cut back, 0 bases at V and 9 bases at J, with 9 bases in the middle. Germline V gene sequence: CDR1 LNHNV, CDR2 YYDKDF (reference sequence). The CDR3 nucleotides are TGTGCCACCAGCAGAGATCTGGGGGGTTCACCCCTCCACTTT. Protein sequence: CATSRDLGGSPLHF.

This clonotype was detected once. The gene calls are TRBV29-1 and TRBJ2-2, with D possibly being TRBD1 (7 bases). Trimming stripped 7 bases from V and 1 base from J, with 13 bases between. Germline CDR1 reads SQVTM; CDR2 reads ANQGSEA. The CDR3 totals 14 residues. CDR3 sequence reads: CSGQGGLNTGELFF. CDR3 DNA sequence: TGCAGCGGTCAGGGGGGCCTGAACACCGGGGAGCTGTTTTTT.

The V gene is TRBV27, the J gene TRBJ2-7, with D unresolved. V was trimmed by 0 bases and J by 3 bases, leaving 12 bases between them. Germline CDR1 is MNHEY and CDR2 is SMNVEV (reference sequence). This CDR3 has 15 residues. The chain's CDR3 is CASSLSQTGNYEQYF. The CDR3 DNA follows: TGTGCCAGCAGTTTATCGCAGACTGGTAACTACGAGCAGTACTTC.

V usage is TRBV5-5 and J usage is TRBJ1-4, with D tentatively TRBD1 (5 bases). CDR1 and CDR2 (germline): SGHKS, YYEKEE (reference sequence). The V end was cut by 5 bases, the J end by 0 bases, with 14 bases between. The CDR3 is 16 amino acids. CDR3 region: CASRIGTAPTNEKLFF. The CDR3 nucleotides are TGTGCCAGCAGAATTGGGACGGCTCCAACTAATGAAAAACTGTTTTTT.

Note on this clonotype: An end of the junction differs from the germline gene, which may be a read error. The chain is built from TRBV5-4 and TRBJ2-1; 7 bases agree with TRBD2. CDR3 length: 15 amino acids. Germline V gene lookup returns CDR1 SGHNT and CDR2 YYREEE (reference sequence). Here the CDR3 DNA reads TGTGCCAGCCGCTTGTTCGGGGGGAACTACAATGAGCAGTTCTTC. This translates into CASRLFGGNYNEQFF.

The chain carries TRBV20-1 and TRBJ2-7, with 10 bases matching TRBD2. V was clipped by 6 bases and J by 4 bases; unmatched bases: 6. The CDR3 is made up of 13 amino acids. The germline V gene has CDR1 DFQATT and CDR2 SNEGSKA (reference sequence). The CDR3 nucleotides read TGCAGTGCCAGACCGGGACTAGCGTACGAGCAGTACTTC. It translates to CSARPGLAYEQYF.

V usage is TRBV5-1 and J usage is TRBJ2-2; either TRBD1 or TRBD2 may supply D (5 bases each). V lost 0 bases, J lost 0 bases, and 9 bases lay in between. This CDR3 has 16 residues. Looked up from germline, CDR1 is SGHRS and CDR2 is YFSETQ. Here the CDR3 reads CASSLAGTTNTGELFF. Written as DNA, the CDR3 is TGCGCCAGCAGCTTGGCGGGGACCACGAACACCGGGGAGCTGTTTTTT.

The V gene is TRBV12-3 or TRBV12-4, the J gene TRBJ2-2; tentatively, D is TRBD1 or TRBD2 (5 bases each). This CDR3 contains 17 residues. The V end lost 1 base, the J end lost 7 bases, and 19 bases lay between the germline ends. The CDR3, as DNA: TGTGCCAGCAGTTTAGATGGGGCGGCCTTGGGGAGCGGGGAGCTGTTTTTT. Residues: CASSLDGAALGSGELFF.

CDR3 residues: CASSPITGEFREQYF. For the CDR3, the DNA is TGTGCCAGCTCACCAATTACAGGGGAGTTCCGGGAGCAGTACTTC. The gene calls are TRBV18 and TRBJ2-7, with 7 positions matching TRBD1. The V gene's germline CDR1 is KGHSH and CDR2 LQKENI. With V trimmed by 2 bases and J by 7 bases, 11 bases remained unmatched. The CDR3 extends over 15 amino acids. The full variable domain, rest sourced from reference TRBV18 and TRBJ2-7, is NAGVMQNPRHLVRRRGQEARLRCSPMKGHSHVYWYRQLPEEGLKFMVYLQKENIIDESGMPKERFSAEFPKEGPSILRIQQVVRGDSAAYFCASSPITGEFREQYFGPGTRLTVT.

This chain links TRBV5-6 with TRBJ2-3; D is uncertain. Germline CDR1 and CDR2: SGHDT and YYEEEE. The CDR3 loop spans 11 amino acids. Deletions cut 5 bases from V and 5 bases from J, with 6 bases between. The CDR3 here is CASRKLDTQYF. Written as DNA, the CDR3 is TGTGCCAGCAGGAAGTTAGATACGCAGTATTTT.

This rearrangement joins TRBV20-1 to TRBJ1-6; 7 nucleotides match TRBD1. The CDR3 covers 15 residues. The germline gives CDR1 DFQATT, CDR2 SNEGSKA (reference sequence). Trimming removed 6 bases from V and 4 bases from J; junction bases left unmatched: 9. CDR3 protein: CSATPGQIYNSPLHF. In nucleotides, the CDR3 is TGCAGTGCCACCCCGGGACAGATATATAATTCACCCCTCCACTTT.

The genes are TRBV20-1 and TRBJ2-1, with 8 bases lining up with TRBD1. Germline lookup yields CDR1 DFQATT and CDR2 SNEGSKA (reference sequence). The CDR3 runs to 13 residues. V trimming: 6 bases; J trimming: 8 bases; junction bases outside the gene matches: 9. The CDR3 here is CSARTGLGYEQFF. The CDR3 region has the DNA TGCAGTGCCCGGACAGGGTTGGGTTATGAGCAGTTCTTC.

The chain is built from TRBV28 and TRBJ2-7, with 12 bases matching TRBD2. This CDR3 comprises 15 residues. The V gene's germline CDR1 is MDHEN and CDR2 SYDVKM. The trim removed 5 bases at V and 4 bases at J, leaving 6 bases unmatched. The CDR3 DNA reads TGTGCCAGCAGTCCCCCACTAGCGGGAGGTTACGAGCAGTACTTC. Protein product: CASSPPLAGGYEQYF.

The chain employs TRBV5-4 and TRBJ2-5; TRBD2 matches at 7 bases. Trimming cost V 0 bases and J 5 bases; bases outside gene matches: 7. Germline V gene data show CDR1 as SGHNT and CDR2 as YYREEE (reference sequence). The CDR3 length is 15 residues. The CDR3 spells CASSLVPGGMETQYF. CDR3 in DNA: TGTGCCAGCAGCTTGGTTCCGGGGGGAATGGAGACCCAGTACTTC.

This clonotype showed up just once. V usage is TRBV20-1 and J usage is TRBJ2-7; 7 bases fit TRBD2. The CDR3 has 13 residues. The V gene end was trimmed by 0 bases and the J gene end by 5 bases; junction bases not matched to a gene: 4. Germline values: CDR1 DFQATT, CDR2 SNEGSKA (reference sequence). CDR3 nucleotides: TGCAGTGCTAGAGAGACTAGCCGTAACGAGCAGTACTTC. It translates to CSARETSRNEQYF.